These T cell receptor beta chains were read from a single sample in a study of cytomegalovirus exposure and HLA in healthy donors. Clones were read by immunoSEQ multiplex PCR, and TCRdb kept only the in-frame ones, dropping some. Seen here are under 150,000 clones, just over 75% observed once, and the top ten hold about 1.8%. Sequenced sample: PBMCs. The source of these receptors is a woman between 45 and 60 years old in good health and CMV-seronegative. CDR3s include the opening cysteine and the closing phenylalanine or tryptophan. The order of the fields is J gene, V gene, clone size, D gene, CDR3 protein, CDR3 DNA. The D gene is left open where the match is weak. A clone size is listed for some rows: how often the clone was seen (once, few, many), or a class if it is expanded.

TRBJ2-2,TRBV6-1,NA,NA,CASRPYFGQSGELFF,TGTGCCAGCAGGCCATATTTTGGACAGTCCGGGGAGCTGTTTTTT
TRBJ2-2,TRBV18,NA,TRBD2,CASSRPGGTGELFF,TGTGCCAGCTCACGTCCGGGAGGGACCGGGGAGCTGTTTTTT
TRBJ2-2,TRBV28,NA,NA,CASSYGGDTGELFF,TGTGCCAGCAGTTATGGGGGCGATACCGGGGAGCTGTTTTTT
TRBJ2-1,TRBV11-2,NA,NA,CASSLRGEQFF,TGTGCCAGCAGCTTACGCGGTGAGCAGTTCTTC
TRBJ1-2,TRBV28,NA,TRBD1,CASNARGDGYTF,TGTGCCAGCAATGCCAGGGGGGATGGCTACACCTTC
TRBJ2-5,TRBV7-9,NA,TRBD1,CASSLGDRGQETQYF,TGTGCCAGCAGCCTAGGCGACAGGGGCCAAGAGACCCAGTACTTC
TRBJ1-3,TRBV7-2,once,NA,CASSPLFTESSGNTIYF,TGTGCCAGCAGCCCCTTATTTACAGAGAGCTCTGGAAACACCATATATTTT
TRBJ1-4,TRBV5-8,NA,TRBD1,CASSLGQGWNEKLFF,TGTGCCAGCAGCTTGGGACAGGGGTGGAATGAAAAACTGTTTTTT
TRBJ1-3,TRBV6-5,few,NA,CASSYESTGNTIYF,TGTGCCAGCAGTTACGAGTCAACCGGAAACACCATATATTTT
TRBJ1-1,TRBV7-2,NA,NA,CASRLRALGGNTEAFF,TGTGCCAGCAGGCTGCGGGCACTCGGTGGGAACACTGAAGCTTTCTTT
TRBJ1-4,TRBV29-1,NA,NA,CSVEAVGGSTNEKLFF,TGCAGCGTTGAAGCGGTGGGGGGGTCAACTAATGAAAAACTGTTTTTT
TRBJ2-1,TRBV5-1,NA,NA,CASSLEGGLAYNEQFF,TGCGCCAGCAGCTTGGAGGGGGGGCTTGCCTACAATGAGCAGTTCTTC
TRBJ1-1,TRBV28,NA,NA,CASSFFRTDQEAFF,TGTGCCAGCAGTTTTTTTCGGACAGACCAAGAAGCTTTCTTT
TRBJ1-5,TRBV28,NA,NA,CASSLSGPNQPQHF,TGTGCCAGCAGTTTGTCGGGTCCCAATCAGCCCCAGCATTTT
TRBJ2-1,TRBV15,once,TRBD1,CATSRDIQGHNEQFF,TGTGCCACCAGCAGAGATATACAGGGGCACAATGAGCAGTTCTTC
TRBJ1-2,TRBV4-3,NA,TRBD1,CASSQDLFRDRTYGYTF,TGCGCCAGCAGCCAAGATTTGTTTCGGGACAGGACCTATGGCTACACCTTC
TRBJ1-2,TRBV12-5,NA,NA,CASGPETGQNYGYTF,TGTGCTAGTGGTCCCGAGACAGGACAGAACTATGGCTACACCTTC
TRBJ1-5,TRBV7-2,NA,NA,CASSRTTGSNQPQHF,TGTGCCAGCAGCCGCACCACAGGGTCCAATCAGCCCCAGCATTTT
TRBJ2-5,TRBV2,NA,TRBD1,CAGNRGKETQYF,TGTGCCGGCAACAGGGGAAAGGAGACCCAGTACTTC
TRBJ2-3,TRBV29-1,few,TRBD2,CSVEILASRTDTQYF,TGCAGCGTTGAAATACTAGCGTCGCGCACAGATACGCAGTATTTT
TRBJ2-7,TRBV7-9,NA,TRBD1,CASSPKTGTGGFYEQYF,TGTGCCAGCAGCCCCAAGACGGGGACAGGGGGATTTTACGAGCAGTACTTC
TRBJ2-4,TRBV7-2,NA,TRBD1,CASSLPGQGWDF,TGTGCCAGCAGCTTACCGGGACAGGGATGGGACTTC
TRBJ2-3,TRBV25-1,NA,NA,CASSLASTDTQYF,TGTGCCAGCAGTCTGGCTAGCACAGATACGCAGTATTTT
TRBJ1-2,TRBV12-5,NA,TRBD1,CASGLGDRGGIYGYTF,TGTGCTAGTGGTTTGGGGGACAGAGGGGGAATCTACGGCTACACCTTC
TRBJ2-7,TRBV11-2,once,NA,CARRTADYEQYF,TGTGCCAGGAGAACAGCGGACTACGAGCAGTACTTC
TRBJ1-1,TRBV19,NA,NA,CASSRNRAEAFF,TGTGCCAGTAGTAGAAACAGGGCTGAAGCTTTCTTT
TRBJ2-7,TRBV5-6,NA,TRBD2,CASSLEASGRADEQYF,TGTGCCAGCAGCTTGGAGGCCAGCGGGAGGGCCGACGAGCAGTACTTC
TRBJ2-1,TRBV7-3,once,TRBD2,CASSLSILQRGHSYNEQFF,TGTGCCAGCAGCTTATCTATCTTACAGCGGGGCCACTCCTACAATGAGCAGTTCTTC
TRBJ2-1,TRBV14,NA,TRBD1,CASSQRSLRGTYNEQFF,TGTGCCAGCAGCCAAAGGAGCCTCAGGGGGACCTACAATGAGCAGTTCTTC
TRBJ1-1,TRBV5-4,NA,TRBD1,CASRDRGRNTEAFF,TGTGCCAGCAGGGACAGGGGGCGGAACACTGAAGCTTTCTTT
TRBJ1-6,TRBV6-4,few,NA,CASTEPLTDNSPLHF,TGTGCCAGCACCGAGCCCCTTACCGATAATTCACCCCTCCACTTT
TRBJ2-1,TRBV5-1,NA,TRBD1,CASSLGGTEYNEQFF,TGCGCCAGCAGCTTGGGAGGGACAGAATACAATGAGCAGTTCTTC
TRBJ2-7,TRBV6-4,NA,TRBD2,CASSVLAGQVGEQYF,TGTGCCAGCAGTGTATTAGCGGGGCAGGTCGGCGAGCAGTACTTC
TRBJ1-1,TRBV6-5,NA,TRBD1,CASSRRRQGIEAFF,TGTGCCAGCAGCCGCAGGAGACAGGGGATAGAAGCTTTCTTT
TRBJ2-7,TRBV6-1,NA,NA,CASSGGGLGYEQYF,TGTGCCAGCAGTGGGGGAGGATTGGGATACGAGCAGTACTTC
TRBJ1-2,TRBV19,NA,TRBD1,CASRPPWTGGDYGYTF,TGTGCCAGTAGACCTCCCTGGACAGGGGGGGACTATGGCTACACCTTC
TRBJ2-3,TRBV10-3,NA,TRBD2,CAIKRLASTDTQYF,TGTGCCATCAAAAGACTAGCGAGCACAGATACGCAGTATTTT
TRBJ2-5,TRBV28,NA,TRBD1,CASSLQGVMETQYF,TGTGCCAGCAGTTTACAGGGGGTGATGGAGACCCAGTACTTC
TRBJ1-1,TRBV30,NA,NA,CAWSDPRGIAFF,TGTGCCTGGAGTGACCCACGGGGGATAGCTTTCTTT
TRBJ1-5,TRBV7-9,NA,NA,CASSGGTDTGPQHF,TGTGCCAGCAGCGGAGGGACGGATACTGGGCCCCAGCATTTT
TRBJ2-7,TRBV7-6,NA,TRBD1,CASSLGQGGEQYF,TGTGCCAGCAGCTTAGGACAGGGGGGCGAGCAGTACTTC
TRBJ2-7,TRBV30,NA,NA,CAWSVGDIQEQYF,TGTGCCTGGAGTGTAGGGGACATCCAGGAGCAGTACTTC
TRBJ2-1,TRBV6-5,NA,NA,CASSDGAYNEQFF,TGTGCCAGCAGCGACGGAGCCTACAATGAGCAGTTCTTC